These 23 T cell receptor beta chains were all obtained from the same sample, sequenced in a study of cytomegalovirus exposure and HLA in healthy donors. The study ran its PCR with 60 Vbeta and 13 Jbeta primers. Profiling relied on immunoSEQ multiplex PCR, and the TCRdb table lists in-frame clones only, not all of them. The repertoire holds about 180,000 clones, with approximately 79% as singletons. The specimen was PBMCs. These receptors all stem from a woman between 40 and 55 years old in good health and CMV-seronegative.

This clone was detected only once. The chain joins TRBV7-2 to TRBJ2-7, with 7 positions matching TRBD2. Germline V gene lookup returns CDR1 SGHTA and CDR2 FQGNSA. The J segment lost 1 base and the V segment lost 4 bases, leaving 4 bases of the junction unmatched. This CDR3 is 14 amino acids long. The CDR3 reads CASSSSSGSYEQYF. Written as DNA, the CDR3 is TGTGCCAGCAGCTCCTCTAGCGGTTCCTACGAGCAGTACTTC.

The chain links TRBV28 to TRBJ2-7; weak D call: TRBD1 (5 bases). The CDR3 extends over 13 amino acids. Germline values: CDR1 MDHEN, CDR2 SYDVKM. Trimming shortened V by 6 bases and J by 3 bases, and 12 bases separated the two germline ends. CDR3 loop: CASRLRAFYEQYF. CDR3 nucleotides: TGTGCCAGCAGACTCAGGGCATTCTACGAGCAGTACTTC.

This clone turned up a few times. The rearrangement joins TRBV6-1 to TRBJ1-1; 8 nucleotides align to TRBD1. Germline CDR1 and CDR2: MNHNS and SASEGT. The CDR3 extends over 14 amino acids. The V segment lost 8 bases and the J segment 4 bases; nucleotides outside the gene matches: 9. The DNA for the CDR3 is TGTGCCAGCGTCCAGGGGGCATGGGGCACTGAAGCTTTCTTT. Translated: CASVQGAWGTEAFF.

This clone was detected only a few times. The V and J genes are TRBV9 and TRBJ1-1, with unresolved D. Trimming pared 0 bases from V and 2 bases from J, leaving 5 bases between. From germline, CDR1 is SGDLS and CDR2 YYNGEE. CDR3 length: 13 amino acids. The chain's CDR3 is CASSVARNTEAFF. CDR3 DNA sequence: TGTGCCAGCAGCGTAGCCAGAAACACTGAAGCTTTCTTT.

The chain uses TRBV7-8 and TRBJ1-2, with 12 bases fitting TRBD1. Germline trimming cut 6 bases from V and 5 bases from J; bases unmatched to any gene: 7. CDR1 is SGHVS, CDR2 FQNEAQ, per germline. CDR3 length: 15 residues. The CDR3 here is CASRYGTGGWYGYTF. For the CDR3, the DNA is TGTGCCAGCAGATACGGGACAGGGGGCTGGTATGGCTACACCTTC.

The chain combines TRBV5-3 with TRBJ2-7; 10 nucleotides line up with TRBD2. TRBV5-3 is an ORF, with its function uncertain. The CDR3 totals 17 residues. V lost 0 bases and J lost 5; bases outside the gene matches: 11. CDR3 sequence reads: CARSLEGTSDPLNEQYF. The CDR3 coding sequence is TGTGCCAGAAGCTTGGAGGGGACTAGCGACCCGTTGAACGAGCAGTACTTC.

The V gene is TRBV21-1, the J gene TRBJ2-7; TRBD1 was called by the table and not checked on the DNA. TRBV21-1 is classified as a pseudogene. This CDR3 is built from 13 residues. CDR3 sequence reads: CASSPHRGHEQYF. The CDR3 coding sequence is TGTGCCAGCAGCCCACACAGGGGACACGAGCAGTACTTC.

The chain recombines TRBV28 with TRBJ1-3, with D unresolved. Germline V CDR1 and CDR2: MDHEN, SYDVKM. This CDR3 region has 15 residues. Trimming removed 6 bases at V and 0 bases at J, with 12 bases between. CDR3 nucleotide sequence: TGTGCCAGCAGAGCCCCCGGGGTCTCTGGAAACACCATATATTTT. Protein sequence: CASRAPGVSGNTIYF.

The gene calls are TRBV5-4 and TRBJ2-5, with 8 bases fitting TRBD2. Looked up from germline, CDR1 is SGHNT and CDR2 is YYREEE (reference sequence). The V gene end was trimmed by 0 bases and the J gene end by 3 bases; junction bases not matched to a gene: 4. The CDR3 extends over 15 amino acids. CDR3 amino acids: CASSLAGGTEETQYF. The CDR3 DNA sequence: TGTGCCAGCAGCTTGGCGGGGGGGACGGAAGAGACCCAGTACTTC.

The chain recombines TRBV5-1 with TRBJ2-3, with 12 bases aligning to TRBD2. Per the germline V gene, CDR1 is SGHRS and CDR2 is YFSETQ. V was clipped by 3 bases and J by 0 bases; unmatched bases: 5. The CDR3 contains 17 residues. The CDR3 sequence is CASSSRTSGVSTDTQYF. The CDR3 bases are TGCGCCAGCAGCTCCCGGACTAGCGGGGTTAGCACAGATACGCAGTATTTT.

The chain combines TRBV5-1 with TRBJ1-6; D gene ambiguous. The CDR3 loop spans 13 amino acids. The V gene lost 5 bases and the J gene lost 7 bases, with 10 bases spanning the gap. In germline, CDR1 is SGHRS, CDR2 YFSETQ. The CDR3 nucleotides are TGCGCCAGCAGTCGGAGGGAAAATTCACCCCTCCACTTT. Translated, it gives CASSRRENSPLHF.

The chain employs TRBV7-2 and TRBJ2-1; 9 nucleotides match TRBD2. Germline CDR1 SGHTA, CDR2 FQGNSA. J gave up 6 bases and V 6 bases, and 3 bases lay outside the gene matches. This CDR3 contains 13 residues. The CDR3 nucleotides read TGTGCCAGCAGAGGCGGGGGGGGCAATGAGCAGTTCTTC. Encoded protein: CASRGGGGNEQFF.

The chain uses TRBV4-3 and TRBJ2-2; 7 positions match TRBD1. V was pared by 0 bases and J by 4 bases, with 5 bases of the junction left unmatched. Germline V gene sequence: CDR1 LGHNA, CDR2 YSLEER. This CDR3 is built from 16 residues. In DNA, the CDR3 is TGCGCCAGCAGCCAAGATGGGGCAGGGGGCACCGGGGAGCTGTTTTTT. This sequence encodes CASSQDGAGGTGELFF.

The V gene is TRBV7-6, the J gene TRBJ2-1, with TRBD2 matching over 10 bases. The germline V gene encodes CDR1 SGHVS and CDR2 FNYEAQ. J lost 7 bases, V lost 1 base, and 19 bases had no gene match. The CDR3 consists of 20 residues. CDR3 sequence: CASSLEGLAGVSVGWNEQFF. In nucleotides, the CDR3 is TGTGCCAGCAGCTTAGAGGGTCTAGCGGGAGTAAGTGTAGGTTGGAATGAGCAGTTCTTC.

The chain recombines TRBV6-1 with TRBJ2-7, with a weak D call TRBD2 (5 bases). Trimming pared 6 bases from V and 4 bases from J, leaving 16 bases between. Germline V lookup: CDR1 MNHNS, CDR2 SASEGT. The CDR3 extends over 14 amino acids. The CDR3 coding sequence is TGTGCCAGCAGGGACGGACTGAATCTTTACGAGCAGTACTTC. Protein: CASRDGLNLYEQYF.

This clone was counted between two and nine times. DNA of the CDR3: TGTGCCAGCAGTACCCACAGGGAAGCGGCCGGTGAGCAGTTCTTC. Translated, it gives CASSTHREAAGEQFF. The chain carries TRBV25-1 and TRBJ2-1; D is possibly TRBD1 (6 bases). V lost 5 bases and J lost 9, with 20 bases in between. CDR1 is MGHDK, CDR2 SYGVNS, per germline. CDR3 length: 15 amino acids. Together with reference TRBV25-1 and TRBJ2-1, the CDR3 gives the full variable domain: EADIYQTPRYLVIGTGKKITLECSQTMGHDKMYWYQQDPGMELHLIHYSYGVNSTEKGDLSSESTVSRIRTEHFPLTLESARPSHTSQYLCASSTHREAAGEQFFGPGTRLTVL.

The genes are TRBV9 and TRBJ2-7; possible D gene TRBD2, 7 bases. The CDR3 consists of 18 residues. Germline V gene sequence: CDR1 SGDLS, CDR2 YYNGEE. V lost 4 bases and J 0 bases, leaving 23 bases between the germline ends. CDR3 in amino acids: CASSSGGGGGESSYEQYF. CDR3 coding DNA: TGTGCCAGCAGCAGCGGAGGGGGGGGTGGCGAGAGCTCCTACGAGCAGTACTTC.

The V gene is TRBV6-6, the J gene TRBJ2-7; 8 positions match TRBD2. The V and J ends lost 5 bases and 5 bases, in that order; junction bases with no gene match: 11. The CDR3 is 15 amino acids. CDR1 is MNHNY and CDR2 is SVGAGI in the germline V gene (reference sequence). Written as DNA, the CDR3 is TGTGCCAGCAGTGCCCCCAGCGGGAGTCGCAACGAGCAGTACTTC. This sequence encodes CASSAPSGSRNEQYF.

The genes are TRBV6-1 and TRBJ1-5, with D hard to call. The V and J ends lost 1 base and 9 bases respectively, with 4 bases between them. The CDR3 extends over 11 amino acids. The germline gives CDR1 MNHNS, CDR2 SASEGT. The CDR3 DNA reads TGTGCCAGCAGTGAAGAAGCGCCCCAGCATTTT. Its translation: CASSEEAPQHF.

The gene calls are TRBV19 and TRBJ1-1, with a weak D call TRBD1 (6 bases). The CDR3 is made up of 14 amino acids. Germline V gene data show CDR1 as LNHDA and CDR2 as SQIVND (reference sequence). Trimming removed 7 bases at V and 4 bases at J, with 16 bases between. The CDR3 DNA sequence: TGTGCCAGTACTCTGGCTACCAGGGGCACTGAAGCTTTCTTT. Its translation: CASTLATRGTEAFF.

In its sample, this clone was seen once. V gene TRBV2 combines with J gene TRBJ2-7, with 8 positions matching TRBD1. Germline trimming cut 6 bases from V and 2 bases from J; bases unmatched to any gene: 6. The CDR3 runs to 14 residues. Looked up from germline, CDR1 is SNHLY and CDR2 is FYNNEI. The CDR3 region has the DNA TGTGCCAGCAGCGGGGACAGGCTAACCTACGAGCAGTACTTC. Translating gives CASSGDRLTYEQYF. The full variable domain, in which reference TRBV2 and TRBJ2-7 provide the parts outside the CDR3, is EPEVTQTPSHQVTQMGQEVILRCVPISNHLYFYWYRQILGQKVEFLVSFYNNEISEKSEIFDDQFSVERPDGSNFTLKIRSTKLEDSAMYFCASSGDRLTYEQYFGPGTRLTVT.

This sequence joins TRBV10-2 and TRBJ2-1; TRBD2 matches 12 bases. The CDR3 spans 15 residues. Trimming at V came to 5 bases and at J to 4 bases, leaving 3 bases not matched to a gene. Germline assignment: CDR1 WSHSY and CDR2 SAAADI. This CDR3 is CASSRLAGDYNEQFF. The CDR3 DNA follows: TGCGCCAGCAGTAGACTAGCGGGGGATTACAATGAGCAGTTCTTC.

The chain recombines TRBV14 with TRBJ1-2, with 8 bases aligning to TRBD1. Unmatched junction bases numbered 10, after V lost 0 bases and J lost 4 bases. This CDR3 contains 17 residues. Per the germline V gene, CDR1 is SGHDN and CDR2 is FVKESK. CDR3 in amino acids: CASSQDGDIGTGYGYTF. The CDR3 coding sequence is TGTGCCAGCAGCCAAGATGGAGATATCGGGACAGGCTATGGCTACACCTTC.